This entry is about one T cell receptor (beta chain). Its matching antigen is unknown. The data are from a study of OX40 agonist ivuxolimab in advanced cancers. Study outcomes and limitations: The mean number of expanded clones was higher in CD8+ T cells than in CD4+. Nonresponders included some who also had low normalized T-cell clonal expansion. Partial responders dosed at 0.1-3.0 mg/kg displayed clonal expansion ranking among the lowest.

Sequenced by immunoSEQ multiplex PCR; TCRdb stores in-frame clones only, minus some. Here the sample spans over 70,000 clones, 70% to 90% being singletons. Baseline, cycle 4 day 1, and cycle 7 day 1 were the blood sampling points. V was pared by 5 bases and J by 4 bases, with 18 bases between. This CDR3 spans 16 amino acids. Germline values: CDR1 KGHSH, CDR2 LQKENI. The source material was CD4+ or CD8+ T cells sorted from blood, sampled in a trial of the OX40 agonist ivuxolimab. The chain joins TRBV18 to TRBJ1-5; D is perhaps TRBD1 (6 bases). This sequence originates from an adult with an advanced solid tumor such as melanoma, head and neck, liver or kidney cancer. In DNA form, the CDR3 reads TGTGCCAGCTCATCCTTGGCTGGACAGCCAAATCAGCCCCAGCATTTT. Translating gives CASSSLAGQPNQPQHF.